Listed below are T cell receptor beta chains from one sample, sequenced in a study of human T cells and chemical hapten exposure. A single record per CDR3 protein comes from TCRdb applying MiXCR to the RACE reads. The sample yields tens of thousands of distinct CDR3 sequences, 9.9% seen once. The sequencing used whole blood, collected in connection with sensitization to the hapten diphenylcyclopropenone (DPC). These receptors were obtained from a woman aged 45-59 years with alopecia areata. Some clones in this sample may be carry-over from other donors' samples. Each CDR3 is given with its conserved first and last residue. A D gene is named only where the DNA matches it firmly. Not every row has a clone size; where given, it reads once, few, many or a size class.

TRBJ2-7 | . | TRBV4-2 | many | CASSQDPSGREQYF | TGTGCCAGCAGCCAAGATCCATCAGGGCGCGAGCAGTACTTC
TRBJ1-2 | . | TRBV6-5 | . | CASSYFGVGNRGYGYTF | TGTGCCAGCAGTTACTTTGGGGTGGGGAATCGTGGCTATGGCTACACCTTC
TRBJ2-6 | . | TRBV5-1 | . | CASSLGGFQVSGANVLTF | TGCGCCAGCAGCTTGGGAGGGTTCCAAGTCTCTGGGGCCAACGTCCTGACTTTC
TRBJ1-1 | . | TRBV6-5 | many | CASSSSTGSTEAFF | .
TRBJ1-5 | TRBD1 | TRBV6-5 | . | CASSYSWTGEQPQHF | TGTGCCAGCAGTTACTCATGGACAGGGGAACAGCCCCAGCATTTT
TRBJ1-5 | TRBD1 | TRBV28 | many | CASSAWTGGLNQPQHF | TGTGCCAGCAGTGCGTGGACAGGGGGCCTCAATCAGCCCCAGCATTTT
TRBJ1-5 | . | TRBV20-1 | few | CSARVGGRPNQPQHF | TGCAGTGCTAGAGTGGGCGGACGGCCCAATCAGCCCCAGCATTTT
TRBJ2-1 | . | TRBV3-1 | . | CASSPGQSNEQFF | TGTGCCAGCAGCCCAGGACAGAGCAATGAGCAGTTCTTC
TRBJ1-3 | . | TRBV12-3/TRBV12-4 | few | CASKAGNTIYF | TGTGCCAGCAAGGCTGGAAACACCATATATTTT
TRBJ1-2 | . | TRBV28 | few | CANRDNYGYTF | TGTGCCAACAGGGACAACTATGGCTACACCTTC
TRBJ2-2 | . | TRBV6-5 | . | CASMWGAANTGELFF | TGTGCCAGCATGTGGGGCGCCGCGAACACCGGGGAGCTGTTTTTT
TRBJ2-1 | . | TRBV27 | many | CASTYGGPDNEQFF | TGTGCCAGCACCTATGGGGGGCCCGACAATGAGCAGTTCTTC
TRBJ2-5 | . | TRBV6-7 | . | CASSYSGARGIKPETQYF | TGTGCCAGCAGTTACTCCGGAGCTCGTGGAATTAAGCCAGAGACCCAGTACTTC
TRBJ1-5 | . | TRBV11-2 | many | CASSLVGGQPQHF | TGTGCCAGCAGCTTAGTGGGAGGGCAGCCCCAGCATTTT
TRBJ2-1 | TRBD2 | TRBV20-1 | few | CSAPSGGAGYNEQFF | TGCAGTGCTCCAAGCGGGGGGGCTGGGTACAATGAGCAGTTCTTC
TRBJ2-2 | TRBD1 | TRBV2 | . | CASSGQGRNTGELFF | TGTGCCAGCTCGGGACAGGGCCGGAACACCGGGGAGCTGTTTTTT
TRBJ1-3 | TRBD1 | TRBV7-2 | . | CASSLGRGSGNTIYF | TGTGCCAGCAGCTTAGGCAGGGGGAGTGGAAACACCATATATTTT
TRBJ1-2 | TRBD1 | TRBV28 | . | CASSPGGQGFGYTF | TGTGCCAGCAGTCCCGGGGGACAGGGTTTTGGCTACACCTTC
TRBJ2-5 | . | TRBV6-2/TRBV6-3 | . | CASTGASVQETQYF | TGTGCCAGCACCGGGGCTAGCGTACAAGAGACCCAGTACTTC
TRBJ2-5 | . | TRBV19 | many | CATARSPQETQYF | TGTGCTACCGCGAGGAGCCCCCAAGAGACCCAGTACTTC
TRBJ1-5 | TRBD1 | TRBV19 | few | CASSGQGHQPQHF | TGTGCCAGTAGCGGACAGGGGCATCAGCCCCAGCATTTT
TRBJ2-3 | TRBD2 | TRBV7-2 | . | CASSSRTSGYTDTQYF | TGTGCCAGCAGCTCCCGGACTAGCGGATACACAGATACGCAGTATTTT
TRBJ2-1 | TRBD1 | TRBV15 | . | CATSRDNRGRNNEQFF | TGTGCCACCAGCAGAGACAACAGGGGGCGAAACAATGAGCAGTTCTTC
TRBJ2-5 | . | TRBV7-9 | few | CASSLPEF | TGTGCCAGCAGCCTCCCAGAGTTC
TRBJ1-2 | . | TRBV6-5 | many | CASSPNRADYGYTF | TGTGCCAGCAGCCCCAACAGGGCAGACTATGGCTACACCTTC
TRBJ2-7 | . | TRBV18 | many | CASSPPGTGIYEQYF | TGTGCCAGCTCACCACCCGGCACAGGGATCTACGAGCAGTACTTC
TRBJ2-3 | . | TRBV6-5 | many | CASSSGFADTQYF | TGTGCCAGCAGCTCAGGGTTCGCAGATACGCAGTATTTT
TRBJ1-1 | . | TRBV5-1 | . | CASSLLSDNTEAFF | TGCGCCAGCAGCTTGTTGTCCGATAACACTGAAGCTTTCTTT
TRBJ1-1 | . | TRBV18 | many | CASSIGENTEAFF | TGTGCCAGCTCAATAGGAGAGAACACTGAAGCTTTCTTT
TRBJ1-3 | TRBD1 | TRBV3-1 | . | CASSHLTGAGNTIYF | TGTGCCAGCAGCCACTTAACAGGGGCCGGAAACACCATATATTTT
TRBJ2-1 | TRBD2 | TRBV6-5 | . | CASSYSNWDYAYNEQFF | TGTGCCAGCAGTTACTCGAATTGGGACTATGCCTACAATGAGCAGTTCTTC
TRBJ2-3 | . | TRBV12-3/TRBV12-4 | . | CASTLTGWEGTQYF | TGTGCCAGCACCCTGACAGGGTGGGAGGGTACGCAGTATTTT
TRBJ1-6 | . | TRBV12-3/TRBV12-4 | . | CASSLAEGSTPLHF | TGTGCCAGCAGTTTAGCCGAGGGTAGTACACCCCTCCACTTT
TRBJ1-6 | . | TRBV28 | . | CASGGQNNSPLHF | TGTGCCAGCGGCGGACAAAATAATTCACCCCTCCACTTT
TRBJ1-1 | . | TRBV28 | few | CASSFRGGRTEAFF | TGTGCCAGCAGTTTTAGGGGGGGTCGCACTGAAGCTTTCTTT
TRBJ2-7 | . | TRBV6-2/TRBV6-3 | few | CASSYSKGYEQYF | TGTGCCAGCAGTTACTCGAAGGGGTACGAGCAGTACTTC
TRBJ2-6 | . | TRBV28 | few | CASSLVASRANVLTF | TGTGCCAGCAGTTTAGTGGCTTCCAGGGCCAACGTCCTGACTTTC
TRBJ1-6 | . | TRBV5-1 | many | CASSLVPTGPRSPLHF | TGCGCCAGCAGCTTGGTTCCGACAGGTCCAAGATCACCCCTCCACTTT
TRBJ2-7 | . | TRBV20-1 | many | CSARLVYEQYF | TGCAGTGCCCGTCTAGTCTACGAGCAGTACTTC
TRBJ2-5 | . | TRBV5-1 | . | CASSVYRVQETQYF | TGCGCCAGCAGCGTATACAGAGTACAAGAGACCCAGTACTTC
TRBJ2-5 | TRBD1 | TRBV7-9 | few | CASSLNGQAQETQYF | TGTGCCAGCAGCTTAAACGGACAGGCCCAAGAGACCCAGTACTTC